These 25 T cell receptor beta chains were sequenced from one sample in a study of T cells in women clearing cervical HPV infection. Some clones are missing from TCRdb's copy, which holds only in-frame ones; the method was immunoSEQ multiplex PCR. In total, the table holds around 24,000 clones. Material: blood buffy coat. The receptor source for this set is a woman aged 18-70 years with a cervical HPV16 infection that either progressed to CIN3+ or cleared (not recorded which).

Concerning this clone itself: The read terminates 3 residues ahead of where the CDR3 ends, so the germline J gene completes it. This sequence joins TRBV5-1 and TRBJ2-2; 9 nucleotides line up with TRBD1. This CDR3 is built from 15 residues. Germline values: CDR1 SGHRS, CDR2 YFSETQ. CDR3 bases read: TGCGCCAGCAGCTTGGTGACAGGGGGAAATTCACCG. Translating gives CASSLVTGGNSP. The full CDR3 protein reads CASSLVTGGNSPLFF.

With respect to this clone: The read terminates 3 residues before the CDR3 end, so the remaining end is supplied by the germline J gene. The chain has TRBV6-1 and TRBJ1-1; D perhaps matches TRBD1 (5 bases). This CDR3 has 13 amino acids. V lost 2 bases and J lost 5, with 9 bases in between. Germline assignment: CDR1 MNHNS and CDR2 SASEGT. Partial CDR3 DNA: TGTGCCAGCAGTGAACAGGGAAAGACTGAA. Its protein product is CASSEQGKTE. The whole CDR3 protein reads CASSEQGKTEAFF.

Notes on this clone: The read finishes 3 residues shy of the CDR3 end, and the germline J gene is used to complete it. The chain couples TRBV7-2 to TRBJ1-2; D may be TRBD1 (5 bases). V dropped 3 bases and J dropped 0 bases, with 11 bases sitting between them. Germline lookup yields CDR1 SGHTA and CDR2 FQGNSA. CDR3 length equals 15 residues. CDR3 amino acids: CASSFSGHSNYGYTF. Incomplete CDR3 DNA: TGTGCCAGCAGCTTCTCCGGACACTCTAACTATGGC.

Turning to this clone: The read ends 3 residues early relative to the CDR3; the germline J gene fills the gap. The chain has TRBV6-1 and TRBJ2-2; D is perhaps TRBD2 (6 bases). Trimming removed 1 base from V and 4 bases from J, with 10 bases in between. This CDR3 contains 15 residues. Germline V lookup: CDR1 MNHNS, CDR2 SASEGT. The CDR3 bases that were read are TGTGCCAGCAGTGAAGGGAGGGCGGGCACCGGGGAG. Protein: CASSEGRAGTGE. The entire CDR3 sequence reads CASSEGRAGTGELFF.

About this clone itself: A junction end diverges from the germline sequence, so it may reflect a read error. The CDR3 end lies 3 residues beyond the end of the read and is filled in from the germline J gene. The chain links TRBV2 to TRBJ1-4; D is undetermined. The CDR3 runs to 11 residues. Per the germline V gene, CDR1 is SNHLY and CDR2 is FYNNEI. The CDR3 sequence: CARGINKKLFF. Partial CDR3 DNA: TGTGCCAGAGGTATTAATAAAAAA.

The CDR3 reads CASSEAEGAGNTIYF. The covered CDR3 bases are TGTGCCAGCAGTGAAGCTGAAGGGGCGGGAAACACC. The chain has TRBV6-1 and TRBJ1-3; a possible D gene is TRBD1 (5 bases). Coverage ceases 3 residues before the CDR3 finishes, and the germline J gene fills in the end. This CDR3 comprises 15 residues. V was cut by 0 bases and J by 4 bases, with 10 bases left in between. Germline assignment: CDR1 MNHNS and CDR2 SASEGT.

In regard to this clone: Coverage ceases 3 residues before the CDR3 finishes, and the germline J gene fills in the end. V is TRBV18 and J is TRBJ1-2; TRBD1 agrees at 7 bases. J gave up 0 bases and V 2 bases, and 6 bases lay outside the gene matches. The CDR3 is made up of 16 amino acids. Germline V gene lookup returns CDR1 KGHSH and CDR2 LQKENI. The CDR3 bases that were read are TGTGCCAGCTCACCAATTCGGGACAGAGCTAACTATGGC. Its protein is CASSPIRDRANYG. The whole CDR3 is CASSPIRDRANYGYTF.

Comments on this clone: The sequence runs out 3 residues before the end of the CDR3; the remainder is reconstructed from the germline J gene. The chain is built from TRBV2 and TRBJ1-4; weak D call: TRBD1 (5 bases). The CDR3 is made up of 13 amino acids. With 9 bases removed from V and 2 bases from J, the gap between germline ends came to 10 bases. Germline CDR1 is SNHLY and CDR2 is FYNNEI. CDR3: CASTGTTNEKLFF. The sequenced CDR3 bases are TGTGCCAGTACCGGGACTACTAATGAAAAA. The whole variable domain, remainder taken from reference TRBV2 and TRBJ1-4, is EPEVTQTPSHQVTQMGQEVILRCVPISNHLYFYWYRQILGQKVEFLVSFYNNEISEKSEIFDDQFSVERPDGSNFTLKIRSTKLEDSAMYFCASTGTTNEKLFFGSGTQLSVL.

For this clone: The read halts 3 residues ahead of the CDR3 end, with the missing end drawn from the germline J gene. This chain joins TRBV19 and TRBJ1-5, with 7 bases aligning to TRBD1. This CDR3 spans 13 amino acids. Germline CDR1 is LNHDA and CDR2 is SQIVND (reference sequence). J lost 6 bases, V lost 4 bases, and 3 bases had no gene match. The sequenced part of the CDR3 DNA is TGTGCCAGTAGTAAGGGGGCATTTCAGCCC. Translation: CASSKGAFQP. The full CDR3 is CASSKGAFQPQHF.

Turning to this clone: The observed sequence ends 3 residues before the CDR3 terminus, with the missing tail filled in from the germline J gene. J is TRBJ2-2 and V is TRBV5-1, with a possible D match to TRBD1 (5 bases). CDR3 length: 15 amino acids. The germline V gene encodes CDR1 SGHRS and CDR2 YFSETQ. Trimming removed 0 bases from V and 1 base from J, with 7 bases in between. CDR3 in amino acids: CASSLVQGNTGELFF. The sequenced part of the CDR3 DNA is TGCGCCAGCAGCTTGGTTCAGGGGAACACCGGGGAG.

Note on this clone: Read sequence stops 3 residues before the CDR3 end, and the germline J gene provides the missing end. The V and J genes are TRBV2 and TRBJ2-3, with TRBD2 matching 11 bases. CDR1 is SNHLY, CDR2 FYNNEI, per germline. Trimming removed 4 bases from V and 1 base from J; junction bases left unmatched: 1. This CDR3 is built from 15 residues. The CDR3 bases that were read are TGTGCCAGCAGTGTAGCGGGGGGGGGCACAGATACG. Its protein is CASSVAGGGTDT. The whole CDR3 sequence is CASSVAGGGTDTQYF.

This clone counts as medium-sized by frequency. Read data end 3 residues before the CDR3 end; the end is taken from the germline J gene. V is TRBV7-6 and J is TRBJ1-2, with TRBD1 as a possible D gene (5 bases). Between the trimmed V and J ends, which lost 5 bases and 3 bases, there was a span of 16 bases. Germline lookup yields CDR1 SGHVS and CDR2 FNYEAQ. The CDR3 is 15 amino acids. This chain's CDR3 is CASSMGTRVDYGYTF. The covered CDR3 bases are TGTGCCAGCAGCATGGGAACCAGGGTTGACTATGGC.

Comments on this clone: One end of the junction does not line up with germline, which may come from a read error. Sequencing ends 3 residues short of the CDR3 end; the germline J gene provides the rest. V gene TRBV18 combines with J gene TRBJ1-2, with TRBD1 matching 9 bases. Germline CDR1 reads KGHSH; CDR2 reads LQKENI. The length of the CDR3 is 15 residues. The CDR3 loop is CASPPDGTGIYGYTF. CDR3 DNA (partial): TGTGCCAGCCCACCTGACGGGACAGGGATCTATGGC.

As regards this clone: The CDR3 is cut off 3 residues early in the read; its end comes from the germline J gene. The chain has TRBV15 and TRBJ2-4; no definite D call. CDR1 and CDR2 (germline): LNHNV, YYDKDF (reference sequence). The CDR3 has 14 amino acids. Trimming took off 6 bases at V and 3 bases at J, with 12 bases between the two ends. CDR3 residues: CATSVVNNKNIQYF. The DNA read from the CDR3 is TGTGCCACCAGTGTGGTAAACAACAAAAACATT.

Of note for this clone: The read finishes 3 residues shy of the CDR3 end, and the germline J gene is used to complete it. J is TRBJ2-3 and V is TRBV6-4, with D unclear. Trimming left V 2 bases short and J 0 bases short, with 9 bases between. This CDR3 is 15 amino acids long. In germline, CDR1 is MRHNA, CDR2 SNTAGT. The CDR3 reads CASSDTPSSTDTQYF. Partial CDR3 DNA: TGTGCCAGCAGTGACACACCCTCGAGCACAGATACG.

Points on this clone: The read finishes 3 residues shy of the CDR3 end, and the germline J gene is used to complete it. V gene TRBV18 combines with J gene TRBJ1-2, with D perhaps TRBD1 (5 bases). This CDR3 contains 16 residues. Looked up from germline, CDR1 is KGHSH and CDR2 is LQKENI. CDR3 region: CASSPRLAGDDNDYTF. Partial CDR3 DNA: TGTGCCAGCTCACCACGGCTAGCGGGGGACGACAATGAC.

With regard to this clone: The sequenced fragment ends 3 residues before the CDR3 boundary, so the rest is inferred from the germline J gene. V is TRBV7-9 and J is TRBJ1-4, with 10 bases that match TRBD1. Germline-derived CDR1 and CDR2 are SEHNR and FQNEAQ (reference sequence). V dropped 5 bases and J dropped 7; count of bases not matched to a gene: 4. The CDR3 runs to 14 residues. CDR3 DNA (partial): TGTGCCAGCAGCCCGGGACAGGGGTCTGAAAAA. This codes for CASSPGQGSEK. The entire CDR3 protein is CASSPGQGSEKLFF.

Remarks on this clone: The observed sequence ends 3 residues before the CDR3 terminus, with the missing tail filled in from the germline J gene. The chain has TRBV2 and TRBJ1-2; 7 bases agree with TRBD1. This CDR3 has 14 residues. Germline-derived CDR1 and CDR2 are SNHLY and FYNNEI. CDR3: CASSEGTGHYDYTF. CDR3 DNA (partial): TGTGCCAGCAGTGAAGGGACAGGACACTACGAC.

The CDR3 bases that were read are TGCAGTGCTGATGTTTATAGCGGGGGGCGACTAGGCGAG. Translated, it gives CSADVYSGGRLGE. The whole CDR3 is CSADVYSGGRLGEQYF. This chain links TRBV20-1 with TRBJ2-7; 10 bases line up with TRBD2. The read ends 3 residues early relative to the CDR3; the germline J gene fills the gap. In germline, CDR1 is DFQATT, CDR2 SNEGSKA (reference sequence). This CDR3 has 16 residues. The V segment lost 5 bases and the J segment 6 bases; nucleotides outside the gene matches: 16.

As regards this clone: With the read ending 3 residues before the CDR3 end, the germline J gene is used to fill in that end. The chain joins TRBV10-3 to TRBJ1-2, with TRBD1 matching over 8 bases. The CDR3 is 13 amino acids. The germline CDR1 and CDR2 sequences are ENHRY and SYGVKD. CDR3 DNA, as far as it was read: TGTGCCACCTCCTTCCTGGACAGGGACGGC. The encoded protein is CATSFLDRDG. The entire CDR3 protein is CATSFLDRDGYTF.

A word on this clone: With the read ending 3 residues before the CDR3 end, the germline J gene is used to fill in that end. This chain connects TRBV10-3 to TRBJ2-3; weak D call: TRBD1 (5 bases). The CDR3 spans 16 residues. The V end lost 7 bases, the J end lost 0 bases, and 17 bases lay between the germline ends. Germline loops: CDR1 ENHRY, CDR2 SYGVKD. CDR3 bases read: TGTGCCATCAAAGACAGTCTGGGGTATAGCACAGATACG. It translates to CAIKDSLGYSTDT. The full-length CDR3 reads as CAIKDSLGYSTDTQYF.

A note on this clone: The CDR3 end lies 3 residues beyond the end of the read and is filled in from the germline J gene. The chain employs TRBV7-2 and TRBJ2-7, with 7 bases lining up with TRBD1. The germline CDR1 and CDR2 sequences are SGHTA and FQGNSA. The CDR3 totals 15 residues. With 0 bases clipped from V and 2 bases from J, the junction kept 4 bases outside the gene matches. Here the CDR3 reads CASSLAPGQTYEQYF. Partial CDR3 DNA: TGTGCCAGCAGCTTAGCGCCGGGACAGACCTACGAG.

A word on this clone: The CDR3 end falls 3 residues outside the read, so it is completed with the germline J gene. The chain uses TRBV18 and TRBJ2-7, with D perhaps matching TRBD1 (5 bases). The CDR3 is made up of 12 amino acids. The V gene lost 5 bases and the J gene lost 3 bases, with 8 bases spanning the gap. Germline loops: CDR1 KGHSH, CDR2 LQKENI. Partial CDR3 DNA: TGTGCCAGCTCAGCTGACAGCTACGAG. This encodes CASSADSYE. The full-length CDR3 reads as CASSADSYEQYF. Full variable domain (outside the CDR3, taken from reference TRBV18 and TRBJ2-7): NAGVMQNPRHLVRRRGQEARLRCSPMKGHSHVYWYRQLPEEGLKFMVYLQKENIIDESGMPKERFSAEFPKEGPSILRIQQVVRGDSAAYFCASSADSYEQYFGPGTRLTVT.

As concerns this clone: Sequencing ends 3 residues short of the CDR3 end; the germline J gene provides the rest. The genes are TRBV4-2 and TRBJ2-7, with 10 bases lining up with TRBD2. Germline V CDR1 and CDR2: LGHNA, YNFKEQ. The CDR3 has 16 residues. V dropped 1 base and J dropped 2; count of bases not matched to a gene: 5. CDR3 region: CASSQAASGGAYEQYF. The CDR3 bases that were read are TGTGCCAGCAGCCAAGCAGCCAGCGGGGGGGCCTACGAG.

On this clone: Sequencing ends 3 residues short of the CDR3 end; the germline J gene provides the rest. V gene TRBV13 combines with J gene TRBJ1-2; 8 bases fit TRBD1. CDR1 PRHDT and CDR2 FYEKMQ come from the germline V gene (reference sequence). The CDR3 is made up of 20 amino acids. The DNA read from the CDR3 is TGTGCCAGCAGCTTATTTGTTGGGGGGTTGCAGGGGGCAGGGTTAAGCGGC. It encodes CASSLFVGGLQGAGLSG. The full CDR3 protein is CASSLFVGGLQGAGLSGYTF.